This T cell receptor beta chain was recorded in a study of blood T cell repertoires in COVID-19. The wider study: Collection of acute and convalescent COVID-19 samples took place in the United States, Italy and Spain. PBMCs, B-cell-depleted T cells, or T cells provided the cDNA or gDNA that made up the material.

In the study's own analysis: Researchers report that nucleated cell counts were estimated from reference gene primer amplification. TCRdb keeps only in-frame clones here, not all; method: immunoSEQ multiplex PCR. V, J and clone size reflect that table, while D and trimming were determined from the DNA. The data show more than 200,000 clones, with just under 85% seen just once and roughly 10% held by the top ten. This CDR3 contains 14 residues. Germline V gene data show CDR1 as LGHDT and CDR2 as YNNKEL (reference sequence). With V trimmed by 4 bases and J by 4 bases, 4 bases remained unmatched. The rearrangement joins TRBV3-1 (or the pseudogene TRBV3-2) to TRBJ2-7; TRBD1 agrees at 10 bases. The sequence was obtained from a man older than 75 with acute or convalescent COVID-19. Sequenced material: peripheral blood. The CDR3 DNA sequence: TGTGCCAGCAGCCGGACAGGGGGATCGTACGAGCAGTACTTC. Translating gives CASSRTGGSYEQYF.